This TCR beta chain was sequenced in a study of spatial heterogeneity in lung cancer. Study information: When available, follow-up PBMC samples taken a median of roughly 2 years after resection were sequenced.

Time point noted: blood at routine non-recurrence follow-up after resection. From tumor, nontumor lung or frozen PBMC, whole RNA was taken unsorted for sequencing. Every molecule of TCR cDNA had its own unique molecular identifier. TCRdb fed the 5' RACE reads into MiXCR, producing one record per CDR3 protein. The sample records roughly 120,000 distinct CDR3 sequences, 12% being singletons. This CDR3 comprises 16 residues. CDR1 and CDR2 from the germline V gene are SGHAT and FQNNGV. The V gene lost 4 bases and the J gene lost 2 bases, with 12 bases spanning the gap. This clonotype appeared many times. The chain couples TRBV11-2 to TRBJ2-6, with D tentatively TRBD2 (6 bases). The sequence was collected from a male donor with early-stage non-small cell lung cancer. The sequenced sample was PBMCs, obtained at follow-up. The CDR3 is CASSSVGGAGANVLTF. The CDR3 DNA is TGTGCCAGCAGCTCCGTCGGAGGGGCTGGGGCCAACGTCCTGACTTTC.